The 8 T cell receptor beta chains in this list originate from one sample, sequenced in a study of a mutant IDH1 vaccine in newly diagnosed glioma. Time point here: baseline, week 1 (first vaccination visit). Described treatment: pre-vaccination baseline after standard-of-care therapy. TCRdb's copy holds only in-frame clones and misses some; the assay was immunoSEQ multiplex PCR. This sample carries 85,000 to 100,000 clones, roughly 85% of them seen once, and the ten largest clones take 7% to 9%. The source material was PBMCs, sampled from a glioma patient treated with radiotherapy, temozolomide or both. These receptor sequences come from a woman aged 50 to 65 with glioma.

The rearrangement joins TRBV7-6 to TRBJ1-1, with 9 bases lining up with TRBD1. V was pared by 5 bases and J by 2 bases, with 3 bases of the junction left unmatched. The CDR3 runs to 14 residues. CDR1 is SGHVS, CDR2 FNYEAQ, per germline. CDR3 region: CASSAQGANTEAFF. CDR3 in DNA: TGTGCCAGCAGCGCACAGGGGGCTAACACTGAAGCTTTCTTT.

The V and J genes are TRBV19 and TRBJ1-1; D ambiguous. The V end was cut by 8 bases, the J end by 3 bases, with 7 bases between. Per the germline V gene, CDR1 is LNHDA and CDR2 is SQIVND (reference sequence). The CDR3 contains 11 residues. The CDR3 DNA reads TGTGCCAGTTATGAGGACACTGAAGCTTTCTTT. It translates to CASYEDTEAFF.

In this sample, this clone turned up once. The CDR3 nucleotides read TGTGCCAGCTCACCCAGGTCGGGGGACTACGAGCAGTACTTC. Translating it yields CASSPRSGDYEQYF. This chain uses TRBV18 with TRBJ2-7; TRBD2 is a possible D gene (6 bases). This CDR3 region has 14 residues. Trimming took off 3 bases at V and 3 bases at J, with 12 bases between the two ends. From germline, CDR1 is KGHSH and CDR2 LQKENI.

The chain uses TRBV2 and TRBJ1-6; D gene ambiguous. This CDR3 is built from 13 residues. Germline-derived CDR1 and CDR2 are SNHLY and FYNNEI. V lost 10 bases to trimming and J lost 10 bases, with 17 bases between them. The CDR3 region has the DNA TGTGCCACCAGAAGGAGCTGGGAATCACCCCTCCACTTT. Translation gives CATRRSWESPLHF.

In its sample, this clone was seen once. CDR3 protein: CAWSDNSGQGKVEAFF. The CDR3 coding sequence is TGTGCCTGGAGCGATAACTCGGGACAGGGTAAGGTTGAAGCTTTCTTT. The chain joins TRBV30 to TRBJ1-1, with 9 bases matching TRBD1. The CDR3 totals 16 residues. The germline gives CDR1 GTSNPN, CDR2 SVGIG (reference sequence). Trimming cost V 3 bases and J 7 bases; bases outside gene matches: 15.

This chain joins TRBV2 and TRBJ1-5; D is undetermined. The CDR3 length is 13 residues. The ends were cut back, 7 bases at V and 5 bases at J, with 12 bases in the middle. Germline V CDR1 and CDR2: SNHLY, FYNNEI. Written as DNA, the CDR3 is TGTGCCAGCACGGGCTTCTTGGATCAGCCCCAGCATTTT. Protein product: CASTGFLDQPQHF.

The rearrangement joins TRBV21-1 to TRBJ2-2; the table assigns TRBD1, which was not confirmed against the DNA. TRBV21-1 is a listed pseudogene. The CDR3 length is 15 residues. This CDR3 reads CASSTHSYWTGELFF. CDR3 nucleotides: TGTGCCAGCAGCACCCACAGTTACTGGACCGGGGAGCTGTTTTTT.

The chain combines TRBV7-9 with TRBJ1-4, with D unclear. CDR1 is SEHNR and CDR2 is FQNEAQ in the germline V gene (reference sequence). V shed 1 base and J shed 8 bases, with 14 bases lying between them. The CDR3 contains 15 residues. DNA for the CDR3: TGTGCCAGCAGCTTAGAACAGAGGCGCCCCGAAAAACTGTTTTTT. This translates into CASSLEQRRPEKLFF.